These T cell receptor beta chains were read from a single sample in a study of graft-versus-host responses after intestinal transplantation. The table came from immunoSEQ multiplex PCR; TCRdb's copy has only in-frame clones and leaves some out. The sample has approximately 11,000 clones; 76% are singletons. The starting material was ileum tissue, obtained 23 days after intestinal transplant. The receptors were gathered from a human patient who received an intestinal transplant, so some T cells may come from the graft donor. CDR3s include the opening cysteine and the closing phenylalanine or tryptophan. D genes are given only for firm matches. Rows give clone size only sometimes, using once, few, many, or a class for an expanded clone.

cdr3_nt,cdr3_aa,clone_size,v_call,d_call,j_call
TGTGCCAGTAGTATAAAGGGTACAGATACGCAGTATTTT,CASSIKGTDTQYF,once,TRBV19,-,TRBJ2-3
TGTGCCAGCAGCGTAGTTTCCGGGACGGGCTACACCTTC,CASSVVSGTGYTF,-,TRBV9,-,TRBJ1-2
TGTGCCAGCAGTTACTCGGGAGGACTCAATCAGCCCCAGCATTTT,CASSYSGGLNQPQHF,once,TRBV6-5,-,TRBJ1-5
TGCGCCAGCAGCCAAGGGACCTATGGCTACACCTTC,CASSQGTYGYTF,-,TRBV4-1,-,TRBJ1-2
TGTGCCAGCAGCCGGAGGGGTTCCAATCAGCCCCAGCATTTT,CASSRRGSNQPQHF,few,TRBV14,-,TRBJ1-5
TGTGCCAGCAGCACACAACCGGGACTACCTAGCTACGAGCAGTACTTC,CASSTQPGLPSYEQYF,once,TRBV9,TRBD2,TRBJ2-7
TGTGCCAGCAGTGAATCTCGGGACCAAGAGACCCAGTACTTC,CASSESRDQETQYF,-,TRBV25-1,-,TRBJ2-5
TGTGCCAGTAGACAGGGGGCTCAGCCCCAGCATTTT,CASRQGAQPQHF,-,TRBV19,TRBD1,TRBJ1-5
TGTGCCAGCAGCGGCCGGGTAGGGGGGAGGGGCACCGGGGAGCTGTTTTTT,CASSGRVGGRGTGELFF,-,TRBV9,-,TRBJ2-2
TGTGCCAGCACCGTACGCTGGACAGGGAGCACAGATACGCAGTATTTT,CASTVRWTGSTDTQYF,-,TRBV6-6,TRBD1,TRBJ2-3
TGTGCCAGCAGTGACGGGACAGGGGGCCTCTATGGCTACACCTTC,CASSDGTGGLYGYTF,-,TRBV6-4,TRBD1,TRBJ1-2
TGTGCCAGCAGCCTCGGACAGGGAAGTGAAGCTTTCTTT,CASSLGQGSEAFF,few,TRBV13,TRBD1,TRBJ1-1
TGTGCCAGTAGTATACTAAACTCCTACGAGCAGTACTTC,CASSILNSYEQYF,-,TRBV19,-,TRBJ2-7
TGTGCCAGCAGCTTAGTTAGGGGGTTCCTGAAAGCATCTGGGGCCAACGTCCTGACTTTC,CASSLVRGFLKASGANVLTF,-,TRBV7-6,-,TRBJ2-6
TGCGCCAGCAGCCAGTTAGCGGGAGTGTCGCCCCGCGTGGGGGAGCAGTTCTTC,CASSQLAGVSPRVGEQFF,-,TRBV4-1,TRBD2,TRBJ2-1
TGTGCCAGCAGCTTAGATAACAGGAGGTTTATCCACGAGCAGTACTTC,CASSLDNRRFIHEQYF,-,TRBV11-3,-,TRBJ2-7
TGTGCCAGCCAGAGGGGGGACAGCTACAATGAGCAGTTCTTC,CASQRGDSYNEQFF,-,TRBV9,-,TRBJ2-1
TGTGCCAGCAGATTACGACCGGGACAGGGGGATAATAGCGAGCAGTTCTTC,CASRLRPGQGDNSEQFF,-,TRBV7-9,TRBD1,TRBJ2-1
TGTGCCAGCAGCTTGGGGGACAGGGGGGCAGAAAAACTGTTTTTT,CASSLGDRGAEKLFF,-,TRBV5-8,TRBD1,TRBJ1-4
TGTGCCAGTAGTAGGACCTACAATGAGCAGTTCTTC,CASSRTYNEQFF,-,TRBV19,-,TRBJ2-1
TGTGCCAGCAGCGTAGCAGCTAGCGGTTTCGAGCAGTACTTC,CASSVAASGFEQYF,-,TRBV9,TRBD2,TRBJ2-7
TGTGCCAGTGGACAGGGAGGCACAGATACGCAGTATTTT,CASGQGGTDTQYF,-,TRBV11-2,TRBD1,TRBJ2-3
TGTGCCAGCAGCTTATCCGGGACAGGGGCCAATGAGCAGTTCTTC,CASSLSGTGANEQFF,-,TRBV9,TRBD1,TRBJ2-1
TGTGCCACCAGCAAGCCTCCCGGGGCCGGCTACGAGCAGTACTTC,CATSKPPGAGYEQYF,-,TRBV15,-,TRBJ2-7
TGTGCCAGCAGCTTGGGACTAGCGGGAGCAGATACGCAGTATTTT,CASSLGLAGADTQYF,once,TRBV5-6,TRBD2,TRBJ2-3
TGTGCCAGCAGCTTTGGCACGTCCTACGAGCAGTACTTC,CASSFGTSYEQYF,few,TRBV11-2,-,TRBJ2-7
TGCAGTGCCCCAGTGGGGGGCGAGCAGTACTTC,CSAPVGGEQYF,-,TRBV20-1,-,TRBJ2-7
TGTGCCAGCAGCGTAGCGGGAGCCTACAATGAGCAGTTCTTC,CASSVAGAYNEQFF,-,TRBV9,-,TRBJ2-1
TGTGCCAGTAGTATGGAGGGCAATCAGCCCCAGCATTTT,CASSMEGNQPQHF,once,TRBV19,-,TRBJ1-5
TGTGCCAGCAGCCCGGGACCCCTCTACGAGCAGTACTTC,CASSPGPLYEQYF,few,TRBV7-6,-,TRBJ2-7
TGTGCCTGGAAAGTTCAGGGTCCTAGGAATGAGCAGTTCTTC,CAWKVQGPRNEQFF,-,TRBV30,-,TRBJ2-1